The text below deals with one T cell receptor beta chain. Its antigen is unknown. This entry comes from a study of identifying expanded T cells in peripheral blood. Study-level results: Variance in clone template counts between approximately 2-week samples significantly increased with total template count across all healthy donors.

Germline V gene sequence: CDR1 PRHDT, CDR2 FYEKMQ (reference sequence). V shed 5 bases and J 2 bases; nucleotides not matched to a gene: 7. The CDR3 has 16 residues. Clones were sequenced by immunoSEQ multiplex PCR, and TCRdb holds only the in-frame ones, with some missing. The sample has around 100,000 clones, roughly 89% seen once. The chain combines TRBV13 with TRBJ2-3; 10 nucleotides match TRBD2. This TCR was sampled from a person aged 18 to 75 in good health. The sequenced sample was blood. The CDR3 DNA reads TGTGCCAGCAGCCCGACTAGCGGGCGGAACACAGATACGCAGTATTTT. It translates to CASSPTSGRNTDTQYF.